These T cell receptor beta chains were read from a single sample in a study of cytomegalovirus exposure and HLA in healthy donors. The method was immunoSEQ multiplex PCR; TCRdb's version includes in-frame clones alone and lacks a portion of them. Of roughly 120,000 clones listed, 70% to 85% are singletons. Sample: PBMCs. The source is a woman in her fifties or sixties in good health and CMV-seropositive. Each CDR3 is given with its conserved first and last residue. D genes are given only for firm matches. The size of a clone is reported for some rows only, either as once, few or many, or as a class for expanded clones.

CDR3aa | CDR3nt | j_gene | abundance | d_gene | v_gene
CASSHSRDSNMNTEAFF | TGCGCCAGCAGCCACAGTAGGGACAGTAACATGAACACTGAAGCTTTCTTT | TRBJ1-1 | NA | TRBD1 | TRBV5-1
CASSDLAPYF | TGTGCCAGCAGTGATCTAGCGCCTTACTTC | TRBJ2-5 | NA | NA | TRBV2
CVRSLPDRVGRTQPQHF | TGTGTCAGAAGCTTACCGGACAGGGTGGGAAGAACCCAGCCCCAGCATTTT | TRBJ1-5 | NA | NA | TRBV7-5
CASSGSYEQYF | TGTGCCAGCAGTGGGAGCTACGAGCAGTACTTC | TRBJ2-7 | NA | NA | TRBV2
CASSLLTKEQFF | TGTGCCAGCAGTTTATTAACAAAAGAGCAGTTCTTC | TRBJ2-1 | few | NA | TRBV28
CASQGQGASGANVLTF | TGTGCCAGCCAGGGACAGGGGGCGTCTGGGGCCAACGTCCTGACTTTC | TRBJ2-6 | NA | TRBD1 | TRBV6-4
CASSPSRGGAPETQYF | TGTGCCAGCAGCCCGTCAAGAGGGGGGGCTCCAGAGACCCAGTACTTC | TRBJ2-5 | NA | NA | TRBV14
CASSLLAGEDTQYF | TGTGCCAGCAGCCTACTAGCCGGGGAAGATACGCAGTATTTT | TRBJ2-3 | NA | NA | TRBV4-2
CASRSDGRETQYF | TGTGCCAGTAGATCAGACGGGAGAGAGACCCAGTACTTC | TRBJ2-5 | NA | NA | TRBV19
CASSLGGQGEPAFF | TGTGCCAGCAGCTTAGGTGGGCAGGGGGAACCAGCTTTCTTT | TRBJ1-1 | few | TRBD1 | TRBV11-3
CASSLSGVPNGDTQYF | TGTGCCAGCAGCCTTTCTGGCGTCCCCAACGGGGATACGCAGTATTTT | TRBJ2-3 | NA | NA | TRBV7-9
CASNLAGDTDTQYF | TGTGCCAGCAACCTAGCGGGAGACACAGATACGCAGTATTTT | TRBJ2-3 | NA | TRBD2 | TRBV2
CASSLDQRIRQGTDTQYF | TGTGCCAGCAGCTTAGACCAAAGGATAAGACAGGGCACAGATACGCAGTATTTT | TRBJ2-3 | NA | NA | TRBV7-8
CASSYQGSNQPQHF | TGTGCCAGTAGTTATCAGGGGTCAAATCAGCCCCAGCATTTT | TRBJ1-5 | NA | NA | TRBV19
CASSPGLDYEQYF | TGTGCCAGCTCACCGGGACTAGACTACGAGCAGTACTTC | TRBJ2-7 | once | TRBD2 | TRBV18
CASSLIGTGGSPLHF | TGTGCCAGCAGTTTAATTGGTACAGGAGGGTCACCCCTCCACTTT | TRBJ1-6 | NA | NA | TRBV27
CASSLQGYDSNQPQHF | TGTGCCAGCAGCCTACAGGGATACGATAGCAATCAGCCCCAGCATTTT | TRBJ1-5 | NA | NA | TRBV5-5
CASSPAGGYGYTF | TGTGCCAGCAGCCCCGCCGGAGGTTATGGCTACACCTTC | TRBJ1-2 | NA | NA | TRBV5-4
CASSPGGGNTEAFF | TGTGCCAGCTCACCAGGCGGGGGGAACACTGAAGCTTTCTTT | TRBJ1-1 | NA | NA | TRBV18
CASSDRGGGETQYF | TGTGCCAGCAGTGATAGGGGAGGCGGGGAGACCCAGTACTTC | TRBJ2-5 | NA | NA | TRBV27
CASRSGQGSFTYF | TGTGCCAGCAGATCGGGACAGGGGTCGTTTACTTACTTC | TRBJ2-4 | NA | TRBD1 | TRBV28
CASSLGQGQGRQPQHF | TGTGCCAGCAGCTTAGGTCAGGGACAGGGGCGACAGCCCCAGCATTTT | TRBJ1-5 | NA | TRBD1 | TRBV7-2
CASSSYRGGYYTDTQYF | TGTGCCAGCAGCTCCTACAGGGGTGGCTACTACACAGATACGCAGTATTTT | TRBJ2-3 | NA | TRBD1 | TRBV7-2
CASSQETSGSSYNEQFF | TGCGCCAGCAGCCAGGAGACTAGCGGGAGCTCCTACAATGAGCAGTTCTTC | TRBJ2-1 | NA | TRBD2 | TRBV4-3
CASSFGTSGRGNEQFF | TGTGCCAGCAGCTTTGGGACTAGCGGGAGAGGGAATGAGCAGTTCTTC | TRBJ2-1 | NA | TRBD2 | TRBV7-3
CAWSGGRTGYNTGELFF | TGTGCCTGGAGTGGGGGGAGGACAGGCTACAACACCGGGGAGCTGTTTTTT | TRBJ2-2 | NA | NA | TRBV30
CASIQGSYEQYF | TGTGCCAGCATCCAGGGGTCCTACGAGCAGTACTTC | TRBJ2-7 | once | NA | TRBV6-1
CASSPVAGFGYTF | TGCGCCAGCAGCCCGGTGGCAGGGTTCGGCTACACCTTC | TRBJ1-2 | NA | NA | TRBV5-1
CASSNPTGAGPQHF | TGTGCCAGTAGTAACCCCACAGGAGCCGGGCCCCAGCATTTT | TRBJ1-5 | NA | NA | TRBV19
CASSLDTQNGYTF | TGTGCCAGCAGCTTGGACACCCAAAATGGCTACACCTTC | TRBJ1-2 | NA | NA | TRBV5-5
CASAAQGSGNTEAFF | TGCGCCAGCGCCGCACAGGGAAGCGGTAACACTGAAGCTTTCTTT | TRBJ1-1 | few | NA | TRBV5-1
CASSLAAGQDTEAFF | TGTGCCAGCAGCTTAGCCGCGGGGCAAGACACTGAAGCTTTCTTT | TRBJ1-1 | few | NA | TRBV7-6
CASSLAGDSPSGEQYF | TGTGCCAGCAGTTTAGCGGGAGATTCCCCCTCCGGAGAGCAGTACTTC | TRBJ2-7 | NA | TRBD2 | TRBV27
CASSLGWGNEQYF | TGTGCCAGCAGCTTAGGATGGGGCAACGAGCAGTACTTC | TRBJ2-7 | NA | NA | TRBV7-2
CASSLETGDGYTF | TGTGCCAGCAGCTTAGAGACAGGGGATGGCTACACCTTC | TRBJ1-2 | NA | TRBD1 | TRBV7-9
CASTKTNSEGEKLFF | TGTGCCAGTACCAAAACGAACAGTGAGGGTGAAAAACTGTTTTTT | TRBJ1-4 | NA | NA | TRBV19
CASKFPPVAKNIQYF | TGCGCCAGCAAGTTCCCCCCGGTAGCCAAAAACATTCAGTACTTC | TRBJ2-4 | NA | NA | TRBV5-1
CASSLAGGNTEAFF | TGTGCCAGCAGCTTAGCCGGGGGGAACACTGAAGCTTTCTTT | TRBJ1-1 | NA | NA | TRBV11-2
CASSQEPGVNGELFF | TGCGCCAGCAGCCAAGAACCGGGGGTGAACGGGGAGCTGTTTTTT | TRBJ2-2 | NA | NA | TRBV4-3
CASSPAHSRGPATEAFF | TGTGCCAGCAGTCCGGCGCATTCGCGAGGGCCGGCGACTGAAGCTTTCTTT | TRBJ1-1 | NA | NA | TRBV28
CASSPSRLADSYEQYF | TGTGCCAGCTCACCCAGCAGACTAGCGGACTCCTACGAGCAGTACTTC | TRBJ2-7 | NA | TRBD2 | TRBV18
CASSTGFGETQYF | TGTGCCAGCAGCACAGGGTTCGGAGAGACCCAGTACTTC | TRBJ2-5 | NA | NA | TRBV7-2
CASSFLPGNTEAFF | TGTGCCAGCAGCTTCCTCCCGGGGAACACTGAAGCTTTCTTT | TRBJ1-1 | NA | NA | TRBV11-2
CASSKNRGSNTGELFF | TGTGCCAGCAGTAAAAACAGGGGCTCGAACACCGGGGAGCTGTTTTTT | TRBJ2-2 | NA | TRBD1 | TRBV6-4
CASSQPGTDTQYF | TGCGCCAGCAGCCAACCAGGCACAGATACGCAGTATTTT | TRBJ2-3 | NA | NA | TRBV5-1
CASSLGGARTDTQYF | TGTGCCAGCAGTTTAGGGGGGGCGCGCACAGATACGCAGTATTTT | TRBJ2-3 | NA | NA | TRBV28